This TCR beta chain is from a study of blood T cells in healthy people across ages. Study conclusions and caveats: Age brought a roughly linear fall in TCR beta diversity measured per million T cells.

Primers used in a second PCR of about 7 to 12 cycles were a sample-barcoded 5' primer and a J-beta primer mix. Every sample returned 2.5 million or more CDR3-containing paired-end reads. TCRdb reprocessed the 5' RACE reads via MiXCR and lists one record per CDR3 protein. The sample contains about 640,000 distinct CDR3 sequences, around three fifths of which appear only once. As for this clonotype: Antigen specificity is unknown.

Ranging in age from roughly 6 to 100, the donors were healthy Caucasian individuals from Russia. CDR1 and CDR2 (germline): DFQATT, SNEGSKA (reference sequence). J gave up 9 bases and V 6 bases, and 11 bases lay outside the gene matches. The length of the CDR3 is 14 residues. The chain employs TRBV20-1 and TRBJ2-4; TRBD1 matches 10 bases. The sequenced sample consisted of blood. The source of this sequence is a man aged 60 to 75 in good health. The CDR3 sequence: CSAPSRDRGIIQYF. Here the CDR3 DNA reads TGCAGTGCCCCAAGCCGGGACAGGGGTATCATTCAGTACTTC.